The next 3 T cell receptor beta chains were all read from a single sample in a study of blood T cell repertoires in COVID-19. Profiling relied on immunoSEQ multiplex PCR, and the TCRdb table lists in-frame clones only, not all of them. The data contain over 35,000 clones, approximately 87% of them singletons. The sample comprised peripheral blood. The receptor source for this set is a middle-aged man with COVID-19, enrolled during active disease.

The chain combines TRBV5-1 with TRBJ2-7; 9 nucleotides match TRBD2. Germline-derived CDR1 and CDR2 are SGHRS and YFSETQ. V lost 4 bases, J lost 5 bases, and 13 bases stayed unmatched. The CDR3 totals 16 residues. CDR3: CASSDSLAGAGHEQYF. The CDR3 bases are TGCGCCAGCAGCGACTCTTTAGCGGGAGCCGGCCACGAGCAGTACTTC. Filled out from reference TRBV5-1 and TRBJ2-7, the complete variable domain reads KAGVTQTPRYLIKTRGQQVTLSCSPISGHRSVSWYQQTPGQGLQFLFEYFSETQRNKGNFPGRFSGRQFSNSRSEMNVSTLELGDSALYLCASSDSLAGAGHEQYFGPGTRLTVT.

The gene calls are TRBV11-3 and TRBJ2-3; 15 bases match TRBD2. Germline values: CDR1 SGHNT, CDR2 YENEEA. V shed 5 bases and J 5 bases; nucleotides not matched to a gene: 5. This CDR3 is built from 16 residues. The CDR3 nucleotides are TGTGCCAGCAGCCCTCCGGGACTAGCGGGAGGAGATACGCAGTATTTT. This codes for CASSPPGLAGGDTQYF.

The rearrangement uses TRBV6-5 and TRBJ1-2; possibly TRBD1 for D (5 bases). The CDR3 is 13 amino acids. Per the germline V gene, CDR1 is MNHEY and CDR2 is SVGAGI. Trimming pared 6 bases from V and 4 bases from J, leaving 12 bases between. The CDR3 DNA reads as TGTGCCAGCAGCGGCACGGGGGGCTATGGCTACACCTTC. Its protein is CASSGTGGYGYTF.